The 31 T cell receptor beta chains below were found in one sample sequenced in a study of T-cell memory formation after mild COVID-19. TCRdb reanalysed the 5' RACE reads using MiXCR and keeps one entry per CDR3 protein. The sample holds about 360,000 distinct CDR3 sequences, approximately 14% seen once. Sequencing input: PBMCs or a T cell subset sorted from them (not recorded which). These receptor sequences come from a young man who had mild COVID-19 (a few samples of this study predate the infection). Cell type and time point are not known.

V usage is TRBV7-8 and J usage is TRBJ2-5, with a tentative D call TRBD2 (7 bases). The V gene lost 6 bases and the J gene lost 3 bases, with 17 bases spanning the gap. This CDR3 spans 15 amino acids. Germline V lookup: CDR1 SGHVS, CDR2 FQNEAQ. The CDR3 loop reads CASRKGQRDKETQYF. The DNA of the CDR3 is TGTGCCAGCAGAAAAGGCCAGCGGGACAAAGAGACCCAGTACTTC.

This clonotype was counted a few times. This chain joins TRBV6-2 or TRBV6-3 and TRBJ1-5, with no clear D. CDR1 and CDR2 from the germline V gene are MNHEY and SVGEGT. The CDR3 runs to 15 residues. Between the trimmed V and J ends, which lost 5 bases and 2 bases, there was a span of 13 bases. The DNA for the CDR3 is TGTGCCAGCAGTCCCTCGGGGAAGGGCAATCAGCCCCAGCATTTT. Amino acids: CASSPSGKGNQPQHF.

The gene calls are TRBV7-2 and TRBJ2-5; 7 bases map to TRBD1. Germline V gives CDR1 SGHTA, CDR2 FQGNSA. This CDR3 spans 14 amino acids. Trimming removed 4 bases from V and 4 bases from J; junction bases left unmatched: 6. CDR3 loop: CASSSLDRIETQYF. In DNA form, the CDR3 reads TGTGCCAGCAGCTCCTTGGACAGGATAGAGACCCAGTACTTC.

The chain's CDR3 is CASSWSQGGNSPLHF. CDR3 DNA: TGTGCCAGCAGTTGGTCACAGGGGGGTAATTCACCCCTCCACTTT. This chain connects TRBV28 to TRBJ1-6; 8 bases fit TRBD1. The CDR3 sequence is 15 residues long. In germline, CDR1 is MDHEN, CDR2 SYDVKM. The J segment lost 6 bases and the V segment lost 4 bases, leaving 5 bases of the junction unmatched.

The sample holds a few counts of this clonotype. The chain links TRBV5-4 to TRBJ2-7, with 12 bases aligning to TRBD2. Losses at the gene ends were 0 bases for V and 7 bases for J; bases not matched to a gene: 5. The CDR3 is made up of 15 amino acids. Germline lookup yields CDR1 SGHNT and CDR2 YYREEE (reference sequence). The CDR3 bases are TGTGCCAGCAGCTTGGGACTAGCGGGGGCCGGGGAGCAGTACGTC. This translates into CASSLGLAGAGEQYV.

This clonotype has more than one count but fewer than ten. J is TRBJ2-7 and V is TRBV5-1; D is possibly TRBD1 (6 bases). Between the trimmed V and J ends, which lost 1 base and 6 bases, there was a span of 14 bases. This CDR3 has 14 residues. Per germline, CDR1 SGHRS and CDR2 YFSETQ. CDR3 sequence reads: CASSLSTTGGEQYF. CDR3 coding DNA: TGCGCCAGCAGCTTGTCCACGACAGGAGGCGAGCAGTACTTC.

A few counts support this clonotype. The V call is TRBV4-1, the J call TRBJ2-7; TRBD1 matches 9 bases. Unmatched junction bases numbered 6, after V lost 2 bases and J lost 1 base. Germline CDR1 is MGHRA and CDR2 is YSYEKL. The CDR3 runs 16 residues. This CDR3 reads CASSQPQGAVSYEQYF. CDR3 bases: TGCGCCAGCAGCCAACCACAGGGGGCTGTATCCTACGAGCAGTACTTC.

The table lists this clonotype with a few counts. The chain is built from TRBV4-1 and TRBJ1-2; D perhaps matches TRBD1 (5 bases). The CDR3 loop spans 15 amino acids. Trimming left V 1 base short and J 3 bases short, with 12 bases between. CDR1 is MGHRA, CDR2 YSYEKL, per germline. The CDR3, as DNA: TGCGCCAGCAGCCAAGTTAGGGGTGATGACTATGGCTACACCTTC. It translates to CASSQVRGDDYGYTF.

The V call is TRBV9, the J call TRBJ2-2; D is undetermined. CDR1 SGDLS and CDR2 YYNGEE come from the germline V gene. Trimming removed 1 base at V and 1 base at J, with 5 bases between. CDR3 size: 14 residues. CDR3 sequence (DNA): TGTGCCAGCAGCGTATTGGGGAACACCGGGGAGCTGTTTTTT. This translates into CASSVLGNTGELFF.

This clonotype was counted at least ten times. This chain connects TRBV12-3 or TRBV12-4 to TRBJ2-4, with TRBD2 matching over 8 bases. Trimming cost V 6 bases and J 6 bases; bases outside gene matches: 7. The CDR3 length is 14 residues. The chain's CDR3 is CASRTGTRGNIQYF. The DNA for the CDR3 is TGTGCCAGCAGGACCGGGACTAGAGGAAACATTCAGTACTTC.

This clonotype came up a few times. CDR3 DNA sequence: TGCAGCGTTGAACTACACCGACGGGGAGCCCTAGTCCAGCATTTT. This encodes CSVELHRRGALVQHF. The chain has TRBV29-1 and TRBJ1-5; D is unclear. The CDR3 is 15 residues long. Trimming took 2 bases from V and 12 from J, leaving 23 bases between them. The germline V gene encodes CDR1 SQVTM and CDR2 ANQGSEA.

This clonotype was seen a few times. J is TRBJ1-1 and V is TRBV7-2; 8 bases line up with TRBD1. With 2 bases clipped from V and 6 bases from J, the junction kept 11 bases outside the gene matches. Germline CDR1 SGHTA, CDR2 FQGNSA. The CDR3 extends over 16 amino acids. The CDR3 spells CASSLRPPQGGSEAFF. CDR3 DNA sequence: TGTGCCAGCAGCTTACGACCCCCACAGGGGGGTTCTGAAGCTTTCTTT. The full variable domain, rest sourced from reference TRBV7-2 and TRBJ1-1, is GAGVSQSPSNKVTEKGKDVELRCDPISGHTALYWYRQSLGQGLEFLIYFQGNSAPDKSGLPSDRFSAERTGGSVSTLTIQRTQQEDSAVYLCASSLRPPQGGSEAFFGQGTRLTVV.

The genes are TRBV7-9 and TRBJ1-2; D uncertain. Trimming removed 2 bases from V and 6 bases from J, with 13 bases in between. From germline, CDR1 is SEHNR and CDR2 FQNEAQ (reference sequence). The length of the CDR3 is 14 residues. The CDR3 bases are TGTGCCAGCAGCTTAACTAGTACACTAAATGGCTACACCTTC. As protein: CASSLTSTLNGYTF. Supplemented by reference TRBV7-9 and TRBJ1-2, the full variable domain reads DTGVSQNPRHKITKRGQNVTFRCDPISEHNRLYWYRQTLGQGPEFLTYFQNEAQLEKSRLLSDRFSAERPKGSFSTLEIQRTEQGDSAMYLCASSLTSTLNGYTFGSGTRLTVV.

This clonotype showed up just a few times. This sequence joins TRBV30 and TRBJ1-5, with D perhaps TRBD1 (5 bases). CDR1 is GTSNPN and CDR2 is SVGIG in the germline V gene (reference sequence). The CDR3 has 17 amino acids. The ends were cut back, 0 bases at V and 1 base at J, with 16 bases in the middle. CDR3 DNA: TGTGCCTGGAGTGTAGACCGCGGGGGTCGAAGCAATCAGCCCCAGCATTTT. Its protein is CAWSVDRGGRSNQPQHF.

This clonotype occurred a few times. V and J are TRBV20-1 and TRBJ2-3, with a possible D match to TRBD1 (5 bases). The CDR3 spans 15 residues. Germline V gene sequence: CDR1 DFQATT, CDR2 SNEGSKA (reference sequence). Trimming took off 5 bases at V and 0 bases at J, with 15 bases between the two ends. The CDR3 coding sequence is TGCAGTGCTGGTACAGGCATCGCTAGCACAGATACGCAGTATTTT. Its protein product is CSAGTGIASTDTQYF.

The CDR3 DNA reads as TGTGCCAGCAGCCAAGTTCAAGTGTCAGGGCGGGATGGCTACACCTTC. Protein sequence: CASSQVQVSGRDGYTF. This chain links TRBV14 with TRBJ1-2, with a weak D call TRBD1 (5 bases). Trimming shortened V by 1 base and J by 6 bases, and 18 bases separated the two germline ends. The CDR3 spans 16 residues. Germline CDR1 SGHDN, CDR2 FVKESK.

The chain joins TRBV11-2 to TRBJ2-3; 9 bases match TRBD1. The CDR3 contains 15 residues. The germline gives CDR1 SGHAT, CDR2 FQNNGV. After removal of 3 bases from V and 2 bases from J, the junction contained 3 bases not matched to a gene. The CDR3 sequence is CASSFRDRATDTQYF. As DNA, the CDR3 is TGTGCCAGCAGCTTCCGGGACAGGGCCACAGATACGCAGTATTTT.

The gene calls are TRBV4-1 and TRBJ2-3; D could derive from TRBD1 or TRBD2 (6 bases each). Deletions cut 1 base from V and 5 bases from J, with 13 bases between. The CDR3 has 15 residues. Per the germline V gene, CDR1 is MGHRA and CDR2 is YSYEKL. Here the CDR3 DNA reads TGCGCCAGCAGCCAAGTGGGGGGCCAGGTAGATACGCAGTATTTT. Its protein product is CASSQVGGQVDTQYF.

This clonotype was seen a few times. The chain has TRBV7-2 and TRBJ1-6; 10 positions match TRBD1. The CDR3 is 14 residues long. V was clipped by 3 bases and J by 11 bases; unmatched bases: 4. CDR1 is SGHTA, CDR2 FQGNSA, per germline. CDR3 in DNA: TGTGCCAGCAGCTTGACAGGGGGCTTTCCACCCCTCCACTTT. Translating gives CASSLTGGFPPLHF.

This clonotype has a handful of counts. The rearrangement joins TRBV4-3 to TRBJ1-1, with a tentative D call TRBD1 (6 bases). The CDR3 contains 18 residues. Trimming pared 0 bases from V and 1 base from J, leaving 18 bases between. Germline V gene lookup returns CDR1 LGHNA and CDR2 YSLEER. The CDR3 protein is CASSQDWRTADTNTEAFF. Written as DNA, the CDR3 is TGCGCCAGCAGCCAAGATTGGAGGACAGCGGATACGAACACTGAAGCTTTCTTT.

This clonotype turned up a few times. The CDR3 is CASSFSGYTDTQYF. Written as DNA, the CDR3 is TGTGCCAGCAGCTTTTCTGGGTACACAGATACGCAGTATTTT. V and J are TRBV7-3 and TRBJ2-3; D is ambiguous. The germline CDR1 and CDR2 sequences are SGHTA and FQGTGA. The CDR3 is 14 amino acids. Trimming left V 3 bases short and J 2 bases short, with 9 bases between.

Only a few counts were recorded for this clonotype. The rearrangement links TRBV28 to TRBJ2-5; D tentatively fits TRBD1 or TRBD2 (6 bases each). Per the germline V gene, CDR1 is MDHEN and CDR2 is SYDVKM. V lost 6 bases and J lost 4, with 18 bases in between. CDR3 size: 15 residues. The DNA of the CDR3 is TGTGCCAGCAGCCCCCCCCAAGGAGGGGGAGAGACCCAGTACTTC. Its protein is CASSPPQGGGETQYF.

This clonotype has a handful of counts. CDR3 residues: CASSWTGTGLYNEQFF. CDR3 DNA: TGCGCCAGCAGCTGGACCGGGACAGGACTATACAATGAGCAGTTCTTC. This sequence joins TRBV5-1 and TRBJ2-1; 8 bases are shared with TRBD1. The CDR3 extends over 16 amino acids. The V gene's germline CDR1 is SGHRS and CDR2 YFSETQ. Losses at the gene ends were 3 bases for V and 4 bases for J; bases not matched to a gene: 9.

This clonotype was detected a few times. The chain has TRBV7-8 and TRBJ1-2; D gene unclear. Germline V gene lookup returns CDR1 SGHVS and CDR2 FQNEAQ. Trimming left V 2 bases short and J 8 bases short, with 12 bases between. CDR3 length: 13 amino acids. In nucleotides, the CDR3 is TGTGCCAGCAGCTTATTTAACGTTGGGGGCTACACCTTC. Amino acids: CASSLFNVGGYTF.

This clonotype was found many times. DNA for the CDR3: TGCAGCGTTGACTCAGGGGCTGGGGAGACCCAGTACTTC. Its translation: CSVDSGAGETQYF. The chain uses TRBV29-1 and TRBJ2-5; D possibly corresponds to TRBD1 (6 bases). CDR3 size: 13 residues. Germline assignment: CDR1 SQVTM and CDR2 ANQGSEA. Trimming removed 3 bases from V and 5 bases from J, with 13 bases in between.

V usage is TRBV29-1 and J usage is TRBJ2-1; the D call may be TRBD1 or TRBD2 (5 bases each). The CDR3 has 17 amino acids. The germline V gene has CDR1 SQVTM and CDR2 ANQGSEA. The ends were cut back, 7 bases at V and 6 bases at J, with 28 bases in the middle. The CDR3 DNA sequence: TGCAGCGCGGAAGGTATGTCGGGACCTACTATCTCCAATGAGCAGTTCTTC. Its protein is CSAEGMSGPTISNEQFF.

This clonotype has at least ten counts. V is TRBV4-1 and J is TRBJ1-6; TRBD1 might be the D (5 bases). Germline loops: CDR1 MGHRA, CDR2 YSYEKL. Between the trimmed V and J ends, which lost 1 base and 7 bases, there was a span of 17 bases. The CDR3 is 17 residues long. CDR3 region: CASSQARLGAGNSPLHF. Here the CDR3 DNA reads TGCGCCAGCAGCCAAGCTAGATTAGGGGCGGGAAATTCACCCCTCCACTTT.

This clonotype was seen a few times. The chain uses TRBV20-1 and TRBJ1-6; 9 nucleotides line up with TRBD1. V trimming: 3 bases; J trimming: 9 bases; junction bases outside the gene matches: 9. The CDR3 is made up of 15 amino acids. The germline V gene encodes CDR1 DFQATT and CDR2 SNEGSKA (reference sequence). CDR3: CSARGQGGGGSPLHF. Here the CDR3 DNA reads TGCAGTGCTAGGGGACAGGGCGGCGGAGGTTCACCCCTCCACTTT.

This clonotype was observed a few times. V and J are TRBV29-1 and TRBJ1-6; 10 bases are a match to TRBD1. This CDR3 is 13 amino acids long. V lost 6 bases, J lost 5 bases, and 1 base stayed unmatched. Germline-derived CDR1 and CDR2 are SQVTM and ANQGSEA. Here the CDR3 DNA reads TGCAGCGTCGGACAGGGGGATAATTCACCCCTCCACTTT. It is translated as CSVGQGDNSPLHF.

The chain links TRBV3-1 to TRBJ2-3, with 7 nucleotides matching TRBD1. J lost 5 bases, V lost 0 bases, and 8 bases had no gene match. Germline CDR1 reads LGHDT; CDR2 reads YNNKEL (reference sequence). The CDR3 is 16 amino acids. CDR3 protein: CASSQDTAGGRDTQYF. The DNA for the CDR3 is TGTGCCAGCAGCCAAGATACGGCAGGGGGACGAGATACGCAGTATTTT.

This sequence joins TRBV12-3 or TRBV12-4 and TRBJ2-5, with D maybe TRBD2 (5 bases). The CDR3 runs to 13 residues. V was clipped by 7 bases and J by 5 bases, with 14 bases between them. This CDR3 reads CASTPYGEETQYF. For the CDR3, the DNA is TGTGCCAGCACCCCCTACGGGGAGGAGACCCAGTACTTC.